Listed below are T cell receptor beta chains from one sample, sequenced in a study of identical twins. TCRdb reanalysed the 5' RACE reads using MiXCR and keeps one entry per CDR3 protein. Counted here are hundreds of thousands of distinct CDR3 sequences, 9% to 15% occurring once; the ten biggest clones make up around 1.6%. These data also formed part of another study, on yellow fever vaccine responses in identical twins.

The sequenced material came from PBMCs. The source of these receptors is a young woman in good health. The CDR3 runs from the conserved cysteine through the conserved F or W. D genes are given only for firm matches. Rows may omit the clone size; those that give it use once, few, many or a size class.

few	TRBV28	TRBJ1-1	TRBD1	TGTGCCAGCAGTTTACCCACAGGGGTGAACACTGAAGCTTTCTTT	CASSLPTGVNTEAFF
few	TRBV6-1	TRBJ2-1	TRBD1	TGTGCCAGCAGTGGGATACAGGGGACCTACTCCTACAATGAGCAGTTCTTC	CASSGIQGTYSYNEQFF
.	TRBV5-1	TRBJ2-2	TRBD2	TGCGCCAGCAGCCAGACTAGCCACACCGGGGAGCTGTTTTTT	CASSQTSHTGELFF
many	TRBV12-3/TRBV12-4	TRBJ2-2	TRBD1	TGTGCCAGCAGGGGACAGGGTCCCGGGGAGCTGTTTTTT	CASRGQGPGELFF
many	TRBV7-9	TRBJ2-1	.	TGTGCCAGCAGCTGGGGCGATGGCAATGAGCAGTTCTTC	CASSWGDGNEQFF
few	TRBV6-1	TRBJ1-5	.	TGTGCCAGCAGGCTCCAGGGAGGCGGCAATCAGCCCCAGCATTTT	CASRLQGGGNQPQHF
.	TRBV6-1	TRBJ2-1	.	TGTGCCAGCAGTCCCGTGATCGGGGGAATTTGGAATGAGCAGTTCTTC	CASSPVIGGIWNEQFF
once	TRBV5-1	TRBJ1-2	.	TGCGCCAGCAGCTTGGGGGTCGAAAACTATGGCTACACCTTC	CASSLGVENYGYTF
.	TRBV2	TRBJ2-3	.	TGTGCCAGCAGTCCCCCCCCGAGGTACACAGATACGCAGTATTTT	CASSPPPRYTDTQYF
few	TRBV11-2	TRBJ2-2	TRBD1	TGTGCCAGCAGCACGTGGACAGGGGCGTTGGGGGCCGGGGAGCTGTTTTTT	CASSTWTGALGAGELFF
few	TRBV4-1	TRBJ2-1	.	TGCGCCAGCAGCCCTAAGGCCCTGTCCTACAATGAGCAGTTCTTC	CASSPKALSYNEQFF
.	TRBV20-1	TRBJ1-5	.	TGCAGTGCCAGGGACTTGCGGTGGGATCAGCCCCAGCATTTT	CSARDLRWDQPQHF
many	TRBV4-2	TRBJ1-1	TRBD1	TGTGCCAGCAGCCAAGGGGCACAGGGGTCGATGAACACTGAAGCTTTCTTT	CASSQGAQGSMNTEAFF
many	TRBV9	TRBJ1-5	.	TGTGCCAGCAGCGTAGGTTCTGGGGGCCTTCAGCCCCAGCATTTT	CASSVGSGGLQPQHF
few	TRBV6-5	TRBJ2-1	TRBD2	TGTGCCAGCAGTTACCGGGGGTGGGGGACTATGGGGGATGAGCAGTTCTTC	CASSYRGWGTMGDEQFF
few	TRBV11-1	TRBJ2-3	.	TGTGCCAGCAGCCGCCACGATACGCAGTATTTT	CASSRHDTQYF
few	TRBV12-3/TRBV12-4	TRBJ1-5	.	TGTGCCAGCAGTTTATCGGACGTTTGGAATCAGCCCCAGCATTTT	CASSLSDVWNQPQHF
few	TRBV4-1	TRBJ2-5	.	TGCGCCAGCAGCCCCACCCCGGGATTCCAAGAGACCCAGTACTTC	CASSPTPGFQETQYF
few	TRBV5-6	TRBJ2-3	.	TGTGCCAGCAGCTCCAGGGGGACTAGCACAGATACGCAGTATTTT	CASSSRGTSTDTQYF
.	TRBV20-1	TRBJ2-1	.	TGCAGTGCTAGAAGACTAGACCCTAATGAGCAGTTCTTC	CSARRLDPNEQFF
.	TRBV7-2	TRBJ1-6	.	TGTGCCAGCAGTCACTGGACGGATAATTCACCCCTCCACTTT	CASSHWTDNSPLHF
.	TRBV12-3/TRBV12-4	TRBJ2-2	.	TGTGCCAGCAGTTTATCTTGGCTTAACTCCGGGGAGCTGTTTTTT	CASSLSWLNSGELFF
few	TRBV7-2	TRBJ2-3	.	TGTGCCAGCAGCTTAGTATTAGCTCGGACCACAGATACGCAGTATTTT	CASSLVLARTTDTQYF
many	TRBV20-1	TRBJ2-4	.	TGCAGTGCTAGTAAACGGGAGGCCAAAAACATTCAGTACTTC	CSASKREAKNIQYF
many	TRBV28	TRBJ2-7	TRBD2	TGTGCCAGCAGTAGACTAGCCGGAACCTACGAGCAGTACTTC	CASSRLAGTYEQYF
.	TRBV6-1	TRBJ2-1	TRBD2	TGTGCCAGCAGAATCGGACTAGCGGTCTACAATGAGCAGTTCTTC	CASRIGLAVYNEQFF
.	TRBV2	TRBJ2-1	.	TGTGCCAGCAGTGGCCAGAGGGATGAGCAGTTCTTC	CASSGQRDEQFF
few	TRBV10-2	TRBJ2-7	TRBD2	TGCGCCAGCAGTGATCGGGAGGAGACCTACGAGCAGTACTTC	CASSDREETYEQYF
few	TRBV20-1	TRBJ1-3	.	TGCAGTGCTCGAGGGGGGTCCTCTGGAAACACCATATATTTT	CSARGGSSGNTIYF
.	TRBV5-1	TRBJ1-1	.	TGCGCCAGCAGCACTAAAGGACAGTGGGGCACTGAAGCTTTCTTT	CASSTKGQWGTEAFF
few	TRBV6-2/TRBV6-3	TRBJ2-7	.	TGTGCCAGCAGGATGACAGAGCCCTACGAGCAGTACTTC	CASRMTEPYEQYF
.	TRBV20-1	TRBJ2-1	TRBD2	TGCAGTGCTAAGAAAGCGGGAGTTGCCTACAATGAGCAGTTCTTC	CSAKKAGVAYNEQFF
.	TRBV10-3	TRBJ2-2	TRBD2	TGTGCCATCAGTGTTGCTAGCGGGAGCGCCGGGGAGCTGTTTTTT	CAISVASGSAGELFF
.	TRBV3-1	TRBJ2-5	TRBD2	TGTGCCAGCAGCCAAGAGCGGGGGGCCCTGGCAGCCCAGTACTTC	CASSQERGALAAQYF
few	TRBV25-1	TRBJ1-2	.	TGTGCCAGCAGTGAATCTGAGGGCCTCTATGGCTACACCTTC	CASSESEGLYGYTF
many	TRBV12-3/TRBV12-4	TRBJ2-7	TRBD2	TGTGCCAGCAGTCCTCCTAGCGGGAGCCGGCGAGTTAACGAGCAGTACTTC	CASSPPSGSRRVNEQYF
few	TRBV6-1	TRBJ2-6	.	TGTGCCAGTGCGGACGGGTCGTCGTCTGGGGCCAACGTCCTGACTTTC	CASADGSSSGANVLTF
.	TRBV7-9	TRBJ1-3	.	TGTGCCAGCGGGGGCGGAACTGGAAACACCATATATTTT	CASGGGTGNTIYF
many	TRBV27	TRBJ2-7	TRBD2	TGTGCCAGCAGTTTGACTAGCGGGTTCTACGAGCAGTACTTC	CASSLTSGFYEQYF
.	TRBV12-5	TRBJ2-5	TRBD2	TGTGCTAGTGACGATGCTGGGAGGGCCCAAGAGACCCAGTACTTC	CASDDAGRAQETQYF
many	TRBV5-1	TRBJ2-1	TRBD2	TGCGCCAGCAGCTTGACTAGCGGGGGGGCCAATGAGCAGTTCTTC	CASSLTSGGANEQFF
.	TRBV6-1	TRBJ1-2	TRBD1	TGTGCCAGCAGACCCTCCCGACAGGGGCTTAACTATGGCTACACCTTC	CASRPSRQGLNYGYTF
few	TRBV6-5	TRBJ2-1	.	TGTGCCAGCAGTTACTCGGGATCGGCCAATGAGCAGTTCTTC	CASSYSGSANEQFF
many	TRBV12-3/TRBV12-4	TRBJ1-1	.	TGTGCCAGCAGCCACAACAGGGATGTGGACACTGAAGCTTTCTTT	CASSHNRDVDTEAFF
.	TRBV19	TRBJ2-4	TRBD2	TGTGCCAGTAGAAGCGGGGTCATTCAGTACTTC	CASRSGVIQYF
.	TRBV4-1	TRBJ2-3	.	TGCGCCAGCAGCCAAGATGGGGGCGGGAGTAGGGCAGATACGCAGTATTTT	CASSQDGGGSRADTQYF
many	TRBV7-9	TRBJ2-5	.	TGTGCCAGCAATCGCAGGGTCCCAGAGACCCAGTACTTC	CASNRRVPETQYF
.	TRBV5-1	TRBJ2-5	.	TGCGCCAGCAGCCTAAACTGGGGACCGGAGACCCAGTACTTC	CASSLNWGPETQYF
.	TRBV7-9	TRBJ2-5	TRBD2	TGTGCCAGCAGCTTAACTAGCGTCGAGACCCAGTACTTC	CASSLTSVETQYF
few	TRBV4-2	TRBJ2-2	.	TGTGCCAGCAGCCAAGCTAGCGCCGGGGAGCTGTTTTTT	CASSQASAGELFF
few	TRBV21-1	TRBJ2-1	.	TGTGCCAGCAGCTCCGGGACCGTGAAATACAATGAGCAGTTCTTC	CASSSGTVKYNEQFF
.	TRBV10-3	TRBJ1-2	.	TGTGCCATCAGTCGGGAGGTTAACTATGGCTACACCTTC	CAISREVNYGYTF
many	TRBV6-4	TRBJ2-3	TRBD2	TGTGCCAGCAGTGAAGGGACTAGCATGGATACGCAGTATTTT	CASSEGTSMDTQYF
few	TRBV4-1	TRBJ2-1	TRBD1	TGCGCCAGCAGCCGGGACAGGCTAACCTACAATGAGCAGTTCTTC	CASSRDRLTYNEQFF
few	TRBV20-1	TRBJ2-6	.	TGCAGTGCTAGAGAACCGGGACCGAACTCTGGGGCCAACGTCCTGACTTTC	CSAREPGPNSGANVLTF
many	TRBV12-5	TRBJ1-1	.	TGTGCTAGTGGTTTACAGGATGAAACTTTCTTT	CASGLQDETFF
.	TRBV5-1	TRBJ1-3	.	TGCGCCAGCAGCTTGGCTTTCCTTGGACGGAACTCTGGAAACACCATATATTTT	CASSLAFLGRNSGNTIYF
.	TRBV24-1	TRBJ2-1	TRBD2	TGTGCCACCAGTGACCCGACTAGCGGGAGGGCCTTGGAGCAGTTCTTC	CATSDPTSGRALEQFF
few	TRBV7-9	TRBJ1-1	.	TGTGCCAGCAGCTCCAAACACACTGAAGCTTTCTTT	CASSSKHTEAFF